These T cell receptor beta chains were read from a single sample in a study of T-cell reconstitution after alpha-beta-depleted transplantation in children. TCRdb re-called the PCR reads with MiXCR, one entry per CDR3 protein. The data hold 70,000 to 95,000 distinct CDR3 sequences, with over 9% observed a single time. Specimen: PBMCs from the stem cell graft donor, collected from the stem cell graft. The origin of the receptors is a human donor who donated a stem cell graft to a child with inherited bone marrow failure. Each CDR3 is given with its conserved first and last residue. A D gene is named only where the DNA matches it firmly. The size field is filled for only some rows; it gives once, few, many or a size class.

>NA|many|TRBJ1-2|TRBV5-1
CASSLGGDGYTF
TGCGCCAGCAGCTTGGGGGGGGATGGCTACACCTTC
>NA|NA|TRBJ2-3|TRBV7-3
CASSLRNLDTQYF
TGTGCCAGCAGCTTGCGGAATCTAGATACGCAGTATTTT
>TRBD1|few|TRBJ2-5|TRBV24-1
CATSNPSGDREETQYF
TGTGCCACCAGCAACCCTTCCGGGGACAGGGAAGAGACCCAGTACTTC
>NA|many|TRBJ1-2|TRBV3-1
CASSQESPRGYTF
TGTGCCAGCAGCCAAGAATCCCCACGGGGCTACACCTTC
>NA|many|TRBJ1-1|TRBV6-6
CASIRSSNTEAFF
TGTGCCAGCATACGGTCTTCGAACACTGAAGCTTTCTTT
>NA|many|TRBJ1-3|TRBV21-1
CASSKGPVSGNTIYF
TGTGCCAGCAGCAAAGGTCCAGTCTCTGGAAACACCATATATTTT
>TRBD2|many|TRBJ2-4|TRBV5-6
CASSLAAGAPMAKNIQYF
TGTGCCAGCAGCTTGGCAGCGGGGGCCCCTATGGCCAAAAACATTCAGTACTTC
>TRBD2|many|TRBJ2-4|TRBV4-2
CASSQFTSGSAKNIQYF
TGTGCCAGCAGCCAATTCACTAGCGGGTCAGCCAAAAACATTCAGTACTTC
>NA|many|TRBJ1-1|TRBV12-3/TRBV12-4
CASTQLGAWNTEAFF
TGTGCCAGCACCCAGTTGGGGGCCTGGAACACTGAAGCTTTCTTT
>NA|many|TRBJ2-5|TRBV5-1
CASSQSTGRETQYF
TGCGCCAGCAGCCAGTCGACAGGGAGGGAGACCCAGTACTTC
>NA|many|TRBJ2-7|TRBV7-8
CASSLGTISYEQYF
TGTGCCAGCAGCTTGGGGACGATAAGTTACGAGCAGTACTTC
>NA|many|TRBJ2-2|TRBV7-9
CASSELRNTGELFF
TGTGCCAGCAGCGAATTACGGAACACCGGGGAGCTGTTTTTT
>TRBD2|many|TRBJ2-1|TRBV10-3
CAISGGTSGGDYNEQFF
TGTGCCATCAGTGGGGGGACTAGCGGGGGGGACTACAATGAGCAGTTCTTC
>NA|NA|TRBJ2-3|TRBV7-2
CASTPSASTDTQYF
TGTGCCAGCACCCCTAGCGCCTCCACAGATACGCAGTATTTT
>NA|many|TRBJ2-3|TRBV7-8
CASSLDGGYTQYF
TGTGCCAGCAGCTTAGATGGTGGTTATACGCAGTATTTT
>NA|many|TRBJ1-1|TRBV4-3
CASSQESTGWNTEAFF
TGCGCCAGCAGCCAAGAAAGCACAGGGTGGAACACTGAAGCTTTCTTT
>NA|many|TRBJ2-7|TRBV29-1
CSVVKFMAGSGEQYF
TGCAGCGTTGTCAAGTTTATGGCAGGGTCTGGCGAGCAGTACTTC
>NA|many|TRBJ1-6|TRBV7-3
CASSKEGLTNSPLHF
TGTGCCAGCAGCAAGGAGGGGCTAACTAATTCACCCCTCCACTTT
>NA|many|TRBJ1-6|TRBV12-3/TRBV12-4
CASRPMTDHSPLHF
TGTGCCAGCAGGCCGATGACAGACCATTCACCCCTCCACTTT
>NA|many|TRBJ2-2|TRBV3-1
CASSQMNTGELFF
TGTGCCAGCAGCCAAATGAACACCGGGGAGCTGTTTTTT
>TRBD2|few|TRBJ2-1|TRBV20-1
CSARLAGVPNEQFF
TGCAGTGCACGACTAGCGGGGGTCCCCAATGAGCAGTTCTTC
>TRBD1|many|TRBJ2-6|TRBV25-1
CASSPLTGTGSSGANVLTF
TGTGCCAGCAGCCCTTTGACCGGGACAGGATCCTCTGGGGCCAACGTCCTGACTTTC
>TRBD1|many|TRBJ1-1|TRBV12-5
CASGLPDRGDTEAFF
TGTGCTAGTGGTTTGCCAGACAGGGGTGACACTGAAGCTTTCTTT
>TRBD2|NA|TRBJ2-3|TRBV5-1
CASSLVAGGVDTQYF
TGCGCCAGCAGCTTGGTAGCGGGAGGAGTCGATACGCAGTATTTT
>NA|once|TRBJ1-1|TRBV7-2
CASSLNSGLVNTEAFF
TGTGCCAGCAGCTTAAACTCAGGGTTGGTGAACACTGAAGCTTTCTTT
>NA|many|TRBJ2-5|TRBV7-2
CASSPGSRETQYF
TGTGCCAGCAGCCCAGGGTCTAGAGAGACCCAGTACTTC
>NA|NA|TRBJ1-1|TRBV5-6
CASSDGPNTEAFF
TGTGCCAGCAGCGACGGACCGAACACTGAAGCTTTCTTT
>NA|medium-sized|TRBJ1-4|TRBV10-3
CAISDPTSPATNEKLFF
TGTGCCATCAGTGACCCGACAAGCCCAGCAACTAATGAAAAACTGTTTTTT
>TRBD1|many|TRBJ2-7|TRBV5-1
CASSLGFRGRGGEQYF
TGCGCCAGCAGCTTGGGATTCAGGGGGCGAGGGGGGGAGCAGTACTTC
>NA|many|TRBJ2-1|TRBV14
CASSQDLTDYNEQFF
TGTGCCAGCAGCCAAGATCTTACAGACTACAATGAGCAGTTCTTC
>NA|many|TRBJ2-3|TRBV6-5
CASRSPDTQYF
TGTGCCAGCAGAAGTCCAGATACGCAGTATTTT
>TRBD1|many|TRBJ2-7|TRBV4-2
CASSLRGQDPYEQYF
TGTGCCAGCAGCCTTAGGGGGCAGGACCCCTACGAGCAGTACTTC
>NA|many|TRBJ2-7|TRBV29-1
CSVESPTGSEQYF
TGCAGCGTTGAGTCTCCAACAGGTAGCGAGCAGTACTTC
>TRBD1|many|TRBJ2-1|TRBV10-3
CAISETGGAVNEQFF
TGTGCCATCAGTGAAACAGGGGGCGCGGTGAATGAGCAGTTCTTC
>TRBD1|NA|TRBJ2-7|TRBV7-8
CASSSGQGHEQYF
TGTGCCAGCAGCTCAGGACAGGGGCACGAGCAGTACTTC
>NA|few|TRBJ2-7|TRBV6-2/TRBV6-3
CASSYRAYEQYF
TGTGCCAGCAGTTACCGGGCCTACGAGCAGTACTTC
>NA|many|TRBJ1-6|TRBV9
CASSVGSGLHNSPLHF
TGTGCCAGCAGCGTAGGGTCAGGCCTTCATAATTCACCCCTCCACTTT
>TRBD1|many|TRBJ1-4|TRBV6-5
CARTGGVEKLFF
TGTGCCAGGACAGGGGGAGTAGAAAAACTGTTTTTT
>NA|NA|TRBJ2-3|TRBV6-1
CASAVFRRGITDTQYF
TGTGCCAGCGCGGTGTTTAGGAGGGGGATCACAGATACGCAGTATTTT
>TRBD2|few|TRBJ2-7|TRBV4-2
CASSQGTSPEQYF
TGTGCCAGCAGCCAAGGGACTAGCCCCGAGCAGTACTTC
>NA|NA|TRBJ1-6|TRBV4-2
CASSATGASSYNSPLHF
TGTGCCAGCAGCGCGACAGGCGCATCCTCCTATAATTCACCCCTCCACTTT
>NA|many|TRBJ2-1|TRBV27
CASRAANNEQFF
TGTGCCAGCAGGGCGGCAAACAATGAGCAGTTCTTC
>NA|many|TRBJ2-7|TRBV10-3
CAISVNSHSSEQYF
TGTGCCATCAGTGTAAATTCCCACAGCAGCGAGCAGTACTTC
>TRBD2|NA|TRBJ2-1|TRBV29-1
CSVSLAGGPHNEQFF
TGCAGCGTTTCCTTAGCGGGAGGGCCGCACAATGAGCAGTTCTTC
>NA|NA|TRBJ2-7|TRBV9
CASSVAGDGFYEQYF
TGTGCCAGCAGCGTAGCGGGGGACGGTTTCTACGAGCAGTACTTC
>NA|NA|TRBJ1-2|TRBV11-2
CASSFARGEGYTF
TGTGCCAGCAGCTTCGCAAGGGGGGAAGGCTACACCTTC
>NA|many|TRBJ1-4|TRBV7-2
CASSRVSPGEKLFF
TGTGCCAGCAGCCGGGTATCTCCGGGGGAAAAACTGTTTTTT
>NA|many|TRBJ2-7|TRBV12-3/TRBV12-4
CASSSPTGLGEQYF
TGTGCCAGCAGTTCCCCCACAGGCCTGGGCGAGCAGTACTTC
>TRBD1|few|TRBJ2-1|TRBV18
CASSPGGQGLSSYNEQFF
TGTGCCAGCTCACCAGGAGGACAGGGCTTAAGTTCCTACAATGAGCAGTTCTTC
>NA|few|TRBJ2-1|TRBV7-2
CASSLSRQFPLIF
TGTGCCAGCAGCTTAAGCAGGCAGTTCCCCTTGATCTTC
>TRBD2|many|TRBJ2-1|TRBV7-8
CASSLTGLAGFAGEQFF
TGTGCCAGCAGCTTAACTGGACTAGCGGGGTTCGCAGGTGAGCAGTTCTTC
>NA|many|TRBJ2-6|TRBV10-3
CAISESQGVSGANVLTF
TGTGCCATCAGTGAGTCACAGGGCGTCTCTGGGGCCAACGTCCTGACTTTC